The rows below give T cell receptor beta chains drawn from one sample of a study of cytotoxic CD8 clonotypes in ibrutinib-treated CLL. The table came from immunoSEQ multiplex PCR; TCRdb's copy has only in-frame clones and leaves some out. The sample contains roughly 42,000 clones, just over 65% of which appear only once. This specimen was PBMCs, taken after 24 months of ibrutinib treatment. Source of these receptors: a human donor with chronic lymphocytic leukemia. Both conserved end residues are part of each CDR3. The D gene is left open where the match is weak. Clone size is shown for a subset of rows, as once, few, many or a class of expanded clone.

length	size	V	J	D	DNA	CDR3
17	-	TRBV5-1	TRBJ1-1	TRBD1	TGCGCCAGCAGCTCGGCCGGACAGGGCTACGTGGGGACTGAAGCTTTCTTT	CASSSAGQGYVGTEAFF
14	few	TRBV30	TRBJ1-5	-	TGTGCCTGGAGTGTTCCGGGAAGGAGGCAGCCCCAGCATTTT	CAWSVPGRRQPQHF
17	-	TRBV21-1	TRBJ2-3	-	TGTGCCAGCAGCAAATCTCCCACTAGCGGAAACACAGATACGCAGTATTTT	CASSKSPTSGNTDTQYF
20	-	TRBV12-2	TRBJ2-1	-	TGTGCAAGTCGCTTAGGCGGCCGGACTAGCGGTTGGATGGGGTACAATGAGCAGTTCTTC	CASRLGGRTSGWMGYNEQFF
13	few	TRBV28	TRBJ1-5	TRBD1	TGTGCCAGCAGTGGACAGGGTTATCAGCCCCAGCATTTT	CASSGQGYQPQHF
14	-	TRBV5-1	TRBJ2-4	TRBD1	TGCGCCAGCAGCGCGGGACAGGGAGGCGCCATTCAGTACTTC	CASSAGQGGAIQYF
17	-	TRBV10-1	TRBJ1-2	-	TGCGCCAGCACGAAGGGTGTATCGGGGGGCGGGAGCTATGGCTACACCTTC	CASTKGVSGGGSYGYTF
15	-	TRBV7-9	TRBJ1-2	TRBD1	TGTGCCAGCAGCTTAGCGTCGACAGGGGGTATAGGCTACACCTTC	CASSLASTGGIGYTF
14	-	TRBV2	TRBJ1-1	TRBD1	TGTGCCAGCAGTTGGGACAGGGGGCGTACTGAAGCTTTCTTT	CASSWDRGRTEAFF
13	-	TRBV30	TRBJ2-7	TRBD2	TGTGCCTGGACCAGGACTAGCGGAGCCCAAGAGTACTTC	CAWTRTSGAQEYF
11	-	TRBV2	TRBJ1-1	-	TGTGCCAGTCGAGGGAACACTGAAGCTTTCTTT	CASRGNTEAFF
15	-	TRBV5-1	TRBJ1-2	-	TGCGCCAGCAGCTTGATCTTGAGGAACACAGGGGGCTACACCTTC	CASSLILRNTGGYTF
15	few	TRBV6-1	TRBJ1-5	TRBD1	TGTGCCAGCAGTGAACAGGGGGCGGTCAATCAGCCCCAGCATTTT	CASSEQGAVNQPQHF
14	few	TRBV9	TRBJ2-2	TRBD2	TGTGCCAGCAGCGCCAGGACTAGGCCCGGGGAGCTGTTTTTT	CASSARTRPGELFF
14	-	TRBV30	TRBJ1-5	-	TGTGCCTGGAGTGTACTAGGGGGGGGGCAGCCCCAGCATTTT	CAWSVLGGGQPQHF
15	-	TRBV25-1	TRBJ2-2	TRBD2	TGTGCCAGCAGTGACAGCGGGAGAAACACCGGGGAGCTGTTTTTT	CASSDSGRNTGELFF
16	-	TRBV6-1	TRBJ2-1	-	TGTGCCAGCAGTGAGGGCGGAACATTCGCCTACAATGAGCAGTTCTTC	CASSEGGTFAYNEQFF
16	-	TRBV5-4	TRBJ2-7	TRBD2	TGTGCCAGCAGAGAAACTAGCGGGGGTTTCTCCTACGAGCAGTACTTC	CASRETSGGFSYEQYF
16	-	TRBV15	TRBJ2-1	-	TGTGCCACCAGCAGAGATTTGGGCATGTCCTACAATGAGCAGTTCTTC	CATSRDLGMSYNEQFF
16	few	TRBV5-1	TRBJ2-7	TRBD1	TGCGCCAGCAGCTACGACTTAGGGGGCGCTTCCTACGAGCAGTACTTC	CASSYDLGGASYEQYF
16	few	TRBV11-2	TRBJ2-2	-	TGTGCCAGCAGCTTAGATGGGAATCGATACACCGGGGAGCTGTTTTTT	CASSLDGNRYTGELFF
13	-	TRBV29-1	TRBJ2-7	TRBD2	TGCAGCTTCTTAGCGGGGACGGGGTACGAGCAGTACTTC	CSFLAGTGYEQYF
12	-	TRBV18	TRBJ2-1	-	TGTGCCAGCTCGCTTCTGGGGGGTGAGCAGTTCTTC	CASSLLGGEQFF
14	-	TRBV11-3	TRBJ2-3	TRBD2	TGTGCCAGCAGCCCCGTAGCGGGATCGGATACGCAGTATTTT	CASSPVAGSDTQYF
14	-	TRBV19	TRBJ2-7	-	TGTGCCAGCTCACCGCGCCTTCTAGCGAACGAGCAGTACTTC	CASSPRLLANEQYF
12	-	TRBV5-5	TRBJ1-2	-	TGTGCCTGTCCGGACAAGAACTATGGCTACACCTTC	CACPDKNYGYTF
15	-	TRBV6-5	TRBJ2-3	TRBD1	TGTGCCAGCAGACCACAGGGGGCACACGTAGATACGCAGTATTTT	CASRPQGAHVDTQYF
14	-	TRBV4-1	TRBJ2-7	-	TGCGCCAGCAGCCCCTCCCCTGCTCCCTACGAGCAGTACTTC	CASSPSPAPYEQYF
11	few	TRBV30	TRBJ2-7	-	TGTGCCTGGGCCCTGAGATACGAGCAGTACTTC	CAWALRYEQYF
14	-	TRBV30	TRBJ1-4	-	TGTGCCTGGAGTGTAGTGGGACTTAATGAAAAACTGTTTTTT	CAWSVVGLNEKLFF
14	-	TRBV19	TRBJ1-4	-	TGTGCCAGTAGTCTCCGGACGAATAATGAAAAACTGTTTTTT	CASSLRTNNEKLFF
15	-	TRBV10-3	TRBJ1-5	TRBD1	TGTGCCATCAGTGAGGACAGGGGCTACCATCAGCCCCAGCATTTT	CAISEDRGYHQPQHF
15	-	TRBV12-5	TRBJ2-7	TRBD1	TGTGCTAGTGGACGGAGACAGGGGTTAAGGAACGAGCAGTACTTC	CASGRRQGLRNEQYF
16	once	TRBV4-1	TRBJ2-7	TRBD2	TGCGCCAGCAGCCCAGGGGAGACTAGCGAGAACTACGAGCAGTACTTC	CASSPGETSENYEQYF
16	-	TRBV27	TRBJ1-4	TRBD1	TGTGCCAGCAGCCCCCTCCCGGACAGGTCCTGGGAAAAACTGTTTTTT	CASSPLPDRSWEKLFF
15	-	TRBV30	TRBJ2-7	-	TGTGCCTGGAGTGTACAAAGGCGGTTCACCTACGAGCAGTACTTC	CAWSVQRRFTYEQYF
13	-	TRBV5-1	TRBJ2-7	-	TGCGCCAGCACTCTCTGGGCCATCGGCGAGCAGTACTTC	CASTLWAIGEQYF
15	-	TRBV11-2	TRBJ2-3	TRBD1	TGTGCCAGCAGCTTAGTGGCAGGGGGCGTAGATACGCAGTATTTT	CASSLVAGGVDTQYF
14	-	TRBV5-1	TRBJ2-1	-	TGCGCCAGCAGCTTGCCGGGACTCTACAATGAGCAGTTCTTC	CASSLPGLYNEQFF
16	few	TRBV5-1	TRBJ1-4	-	TGCGCCAGCAGCCTTGGGACACAAGCAACTAATGAAAAACTGTTTTTT	CASSLGTQATNEKLFF
13	few	TRBV4-2	TRBJ1-4	-	TGTGCCAGCAGCACACAGGGAAATGAAAAACTGTTTTTT	CASSTQGNEKLFF
10	-	TRBV6-1	TRBJ1-1	-	TGTGCCAGCAGTCATCTTGAAGCTTTCTTT	CASSHLEAFF